This is a list of T cell receptor beta chains from one sample in a study of blood T cell repertoires in COVID-19. Sequencing was performed with immunoSEQ multiplex PCR; in TCRdb, only in-frame clones are kept and a portion is missing. The data hold 250,000 to 350,000 clones, with approximately 88% observed a single time. What was sequenced was peripheral blood. These receptor sequences come from a woman between 40 and 55 years old who had recovered from COVID-19. The CDR3 runs from the conserved cysteine through the conserved F or W. D genes are given only for firm matches. Expanded clones get a size class; other rows say once, few or many, or leave the size out.

TRBV2	TRBJ1-5	TRBD1	few	TGTGCCAGCAAGGGGACAGGAGTTCAGCCCCAGCATTTT	CASKGTGVQPQHF
TRBV19	TRBJ2-3	TRBD1	-	TGTGCCAGTAGTATCAAACCGGGACAGGGGAAAACAGATACGCAGTATTTT	CASSIKPGQGKTDTQYF
TRBV30	TRBJ1-3	-	-	TGTGCCTGGAGGCAGGCCTCTGGAAACACCATATATTTT	CAWRQASGNTIYF
TRBV7-3	TRBJ2-1	TRBD1	once	TGTGCCAGCAGCACACGACAGGGTCCTCGCAATGAGCAGTTCTTC	CASSTRQGPRNEQFF
TRBV3-1/TRBV3-2	TRBJ2-7	TRBD2	-	TGTGCCAGCAGACCAACTAGCGGGAACTACGAGCAGTACTTC	CASRPTSGNYEQYF
TRBV5-4	TRBJ2-3	TRBD2	-	TGTGCCAGCCCCGGCCCAGCGGGAGCAGATACGCAGTATTTT	CASPGPAGADTQYF
TRBV6-5	TRBJ1-5	-	-	TGTGCCAGCAGCCCCCCTTGGGGGGATCAGCCCCAGCATTTT	CASSPPWGDQPQHF
TRBV5-1	TRBJ2-7	TRBD1	-	TGCGCCAGCAGCTTGGGCCTACAGGGGGGATCGGACGAGCAGTACTTC	CASSLGLQGGSDEQYF
TRBV7-2	TRBJ2-1	TRBD2	-	TGTGCCAGCAGCGGGGGGGTGGGATACTACAATGAGCAGTTCTTC	CASSGGVGYYNEQFF
TRBV7-6	TRBJ2-2	TRBD2	once	TGTGCCAGCAGCTTAGATGCGGGGGGCGCGAACACCGGGGAGCTGTTTTTT	CASSLDAGGANTGELFF
TRBV6-1	TRBJ2-2	-	-	TGTGCCAGCAGTGAACAGGGGTGGGGGACCGGGGAGCTGTTTTTT	CASSEQGWGTGELFF
TRBV7-9	TRBJ2-4	-	-	TGTGCCACTACGGCAGGCCCCGGTGAGAACATTCAGTACTTC	CATTAGPGENIQYF
TRBV15	TRBJ2-1	TRBD2	-	TGTGCCACCAGCAGAGATCGAGCGGGGGGTAATGAGCAGTTCTTC	CATSRDRAGGNEQFF
TRBV11-2	TRBJ2-1	TRBD2	-	TGTGCCAGCAGCCTCCTGACTAGCGGGACCAACAATGAGCAGTTCTTC	CASSLLTSGTNNEQFF
TRBV10-1	TRBJ1-2	TRBD1	-	TGCGCCAGCAGTGAGGGACAGGGTGTCGCCTATGGCTACACCTTC	CASSEGQGVAYGYTF
TRBV19	TRBJ1-2	TRBD1	few	TGTGCCAGTAGCGACCCAGGGGGCCTCTTCTATGGCTACACCTTC	CASSDPGGLFYGYTF
TRBV25-1	TRBJ2-1	-	-	TGTGCCAGCAGTGAAGGGACTCTCCCGTTCTTC	CASSEGTLPFF
TRBV7-9	TRBJ2-7	TRBD2	-	TGTGCCAGCAGCCCTTGGGGGGGCTACGAGCAGTACTTC	CASSPWGGYEQYF
TRBV19	TRBJ2-7	TRBD1	-	TGTGCCAGTAGTATAGGACAGGGAGACGAGCAGTACTTC	CASSIGQGDEQYF
TRBV11-3	TRBJ1-3	-	-	TGTGCCAGCAGCTCCGAGGGGGGGCTCACCCAGAACACCATATATTTT	CASSSEGGLTQNTIYF
TRBV12-3/TRBV12-4	TRBJ2-7	-	once	TGTGCCAGCAGTTTGAGGTCCTACGAGCAGTACTTC	CASSLRSYEQYF
TRBV6-4	TRBJ2-7	-	-	TGTGCCAGCAGTGACTCCCGGTATCTCGGGCAGTACTTC	CASSDSRYLGQYF
TRBV9	TRBJ2-7	TRBD1	-	TGTGCCAGCAGCCCGCGGGACAGGGGTTACGAGCAGTACTTC	CASSPRDRGYEQYF
TRBV13	TRBJ2-7	TRBD1	-	TGTGCCAGCAGCTTAGGCTTACAGGGGAAGTCCTTCGCTTACGAGCAGTACTTC	CASSLGLQGKSFAYEQYF
TRBV6-2/TRBV6-3	TRBJ2-1	-	-	TGTGCCAGCAGTTACAGAATAGATGAGCAGTTCTTC	CASSYRIDEQFF
TRBV11-2	TRBJ2-1	TRBD2	-	TGTGCCAGCAGTCCCCTAGCGGGAGGGCCTAGTACTGAGCAGTTCTTC	CASSPLAGGPSTEQFF
TRBV9	TRBJ2-7	TRBD2	-	TGTGCCAGCAGCGGGGCTAGCGGGATGGTCTCCTACGAGCAGTACTTC	CASSGASGMVSYEQYF
TRBV13	TRBJ2-7	TRBD2	-	TGTGCCAGCAGCTTACGCGGACTAGTAGACGAGCAGTACTTC	CASSLRGLVDEQYF
TRBV9	TRBJ2-3	-	-	TGTGCCGGGTTCGTCTGGCGGTTCACAGATACGCAGTATTTT	CAGFVWRFTDTQYF
TRBV3-1/TRBV3-2	TRBJ2-1	TRBD2	-	TGTGCCAGCAGCCAAGATGGTCCTAGCGGGAGGCGCAATGAGCAGTTCTTC	CASSQDGPSGRRNEQFF
TRBV9	TRBJ2-3	TRBD2	-	TGTGCCAGCAGCCTCGGGGAGGGCGGAGATACGCAGTATTTT	CASSLGEGGDTQYF
TRBV7-6	TRBJ2-3	TRBD2	-	TGTGCCAGCAGCTTAGGTAGCGGGAGAGGCGCAGATACGCAGTATTTT	CASSLGSGRGADTQYF
TRBV2	TRBJ1-5	TRBD1	-	TGTGCCAGCAGGGACGACAGGGGGCCGGCGCCCCAGCATTTT	CASRDDRGPAPQHF
TRBV19	TRBJ1-4	-	once	TGTGCCAGTAGTATAGGTGGGGCGGTGGATTATGAAAAACTGTTTTTT	CASSIGGAVDYEKLFF
TRBV28	TRBJ2-3	TRBD2	-	TGTGCCAGCAGTTTCAAGACTAGCGGGAGTTCAGATACGCAGTATTTT	CASSFKTSGSSDTQYF
TRBV7-3	TRBJ2-7	TRBD2	-	TGTGCCAGCAGCTTATACGGGAGGGAGCAGTACTTC	CASSLYGREQYF
TRBV6-5	TRBJ2-1	-	-	TGTGCCAGCACAGTGGGCGGGGAATACAATGAGCAGTTCTTC	CASTVGGEYNEQFF
TRBV3-1/TRBV3-2	TRBJ2-1	-	-	TGTGCCAGCAGCCAAGAGCCTAGCCCATCCTACAATGAGCAGTTCTTC	CASSQEPSPSYNEQFF
TRBV10-3	TRBJ2-1	TRBD2	-	TGTGCCATCAGTGAGTCTCGCGGGAGGGCTCTTAATGAGCAGTTCTTC	CAISESRGRALNEQFF
TRBV2	TRBJ2-7	TRBD2	-	TGTGCCAGCAGTGAATCGGGGCTAGCGGGACCCTACGAGCAGTACTTC	CASSESGLAGPYEQYF
TRBV29-1	TRBJ1-5	TRBD1	-	TGCAGCGTTGCAGGGGGTACCGATCAGCCCCAGCATTTT	CSVAGGTDQPQHF
TRBV18	TRBJ2-1	TRBD2	-	TGTGCCAGCTCACTGACAGAAACGGGGGGAGCGGGAGGGCCGGATGAGCAGTTCTTC	CASSLTETGGAGGPDEQFF
TRBV28	TRBJ1-1	-	-	TGTGCCAGCATCATAGGACACCGGAACACTGAAGCTTTCTTT	CASIIGHRNTEAFF
TRBV27	TRBJ1-5	-	-	TGTGCCACCAAATCCCGGTCGCGGGACAATCAGCCCCAGCATTTT	CATKSRSRDNQPQHF
TRBV11-2	TRBJ1-6	-	-	TGTGCCAGCAGCTCCCGGGATCTAGGAAATTCACCCCTCCACTTT	CASSSRDLGNSPLHF
TRBV29-1	TRBJ2-5	TRBD2	-	TGCAGCGTTGGCGGTAGCGGGAGTGGGTGGGAGACCCAGTACTTC	CSVGGSGSGWETQYF
TRBV4-1	TRBJ2-7	-	-	TGCGCCAGCAGCCAAGGGGTGGTAGCGGCCTACGAGCAGTACTTC	CASSQGVVAAYEQYF
TRBV6-5	TRBJ1-2	TRBD1	-	TGTGCCAGCAGTTACTCGGGACAGTTCTATGGCTACACCTTC	CASSYSGQFYGYTF
TRBV3-1/TRBV3-2	TRBJ2-3	-	-	TGTGCCAGCAGCCCGGGGGACACAGATACGCAGTATTTT	CASSPGDTDTQYF
TRBV7-2	TRBJ2-7	TRBD1	-	TGTGCCAGCAGCTTAGAGGGGGCCTCGGGGGAGCAGTACTTC	CASSLEGASGEQYF
TRBV6-5	TRBJ1-2	-	-	TGTGCCAGCGGGAAACCGGGAGCCTATGGCTACACCTTC	CASGKPGAYGYTF
TRBV9	TRBJ1-1	-	-	TGTGCCAGCAGCCCCCGTGGGGGGGAGTTAACTGAAGCTTTCTTT	CASSPRGGELTEAFF
TRBV27	TRBJ2-5	TRBD2	-	TGTGCCAGCACCTTAAAGGGACTAGCGTCAGAGACCCAGTACTTC	CASTLKGLASETQYF